The rows below give T cell receptor beta chains drawn from one sample of a study of blood T cell repertoires in COVID-19. Profiling relied on immunoSEQ multiplex PCR, and the TCRdb table lists in-frame clones only, not all of them. The sample shows 120,000 to 150,000 clones, around four fifths of them seen only once. Sequencing input: PBMCs or T cells enriched from blood (not recorded which). The receptors derive from a woman between 45 and 60 years old with acute COVID-19. Each CDR3 is given with its conserved first and last residue. A D gene is named only where the DNA matches it firmly. Part of the rows lack a size; the others show once, few, many or a class for expanded clones.

TRBJ2-3	-	TRBD2	TRBV6-6	15	CASSSASGSGDTQYF	TGTGCCAGCAGCTCCGCTAGCGGGAGTGGAGATACGCAGTATTTT
TRBJ2-2	-	-	TRBV21-1	14	CASSMVAVPGELFF	TGTGCCAGCAGCATGGTAGCGGTCCCCGGGGAGCTGTTTTTT
TRBJ2-1	-	-	TRBV24-1	13	CATSDGDNDEQFF	TGTGCCACCAGTGATGGGGACAACGATGAGCAGTTCTTC
TRBJ2-3	-	TRBD1	TRBV30	14	CAWSWTGSTDTQYF	TGTGCCTGGAGTTGGACAGGCAGCACAGATACGCAGTATTTT
TRBJ2-5	-	-	TRBV5-1	15	CASSLIARDQETQYF	TGCGCCAGCAGCTTGATCGCCAGGGATCAAGAGACCCAGTACTTC
TRBJ2-7	many	-	TRBV5-1	14	CASSLGISSYEQYF	TGCGCCAGCAGCTTGGGAATTAGCTCCTACGAGCAGTACTTC
TRBJ1-5	-	TRBD1	TRBV27	14	CASSDRISNQPQHF	TGTGCCTCATCGGACAGGATTAGCAATCAGCCCCAGCATTTT
TRBJ1-1	-	-	TRBV11-2	14	CASSLGQGNTEAFF	TGTGCCAGCAGCTTGGGGCAGGGAAACACTGAAGCTTTCTTT
TRBJ1-5	-	-	TRBV11-2	12	CASSPENQPQHF	TGTGCCAGCAGCCCGGAGAATCAGCCCCAGCATTTT
TRBJ1-1	-	TRBD1	TRBV6-5	14	CASSYSEGASEAFF	TGTGCCAGCAGTTACTCGGAGGGGGCCTCTGAAGCTTTCTTT
TRBJ2-7	-	TRBD1	TRBV6-5	15	CASQTGTDSSYEQYF	TGTGCCAGCCAAACCGGGACAGATAGCTCCTACGAGCAGTACTTC
TRBJ2-7	-	-	TRBV11-2	15	CASSARGGTSYEQYF	TGTGCCAGCAGCGCACGAGGAGGGACCTCCTACGAGCAGTACTTC
TRBJ2-7	-	TRBD1	TRBV7-6	18	CASSSRQGVASTSYEQYF	TGTGCCAGCAGCTCCCGACAGGGGGTGGCGAGCACTAGTTACGAGCAGTACTTC
TRBJ2-5	-	TRBD2	TRBV9	15	CASSVGSSGKETQYF	TGTGCCAGCAGCGTAGGTAGTAGCGGGAAGGAGACCCAGTACTTC
TRBJ2-3	-	-	TRBV28	11	CASSYREMQYF	TGTGCCAGCAGTTACCGCGAAATGCAGTATTTT
TRBJ2-3	-	-	TRBV7-6	14	CASSPRVKEDTQYF	TGTGCCAGCAGCCCCCGGGTTAAGGAGGATACGCAGTATTTT
TRBJ1-2	-	-	TRBV30	16	CAWSQRGLTKGYGYTF	TGTGCCTGGAGCCAAAGGGGACTCACTAAGGGCTATGGCTACACCTTC
TRBJ1-4	-	TRBD1	TRBV27	15	CASRAAYATGGKLFF	TGTGCCAGCCGCGCGGCATACGCGACAGGGGGAAAACTGTTTTTT
TRBJ2-3	-	-	TRBV7-3	15	CASSLVAASTDTQYF	TGTGCCAGCAGCTTAGTAGCGGCTAGCACAGATACGCAGTATTTT
TRBJ1-1	-	TRBD1	TRBV29-1	13	CSVEGQGNTEAFF	TGCAGCGTTGAGGGACAGGGGAACACTGAAGCTTTCTTT
TRBJ1-5	-	TRBD1	TRBV3-1/TRBV3-2	14	CASSKQGSNQPQHF	TGTGCCAGCAGTAAACAGGGGAGCAATCAGCCCCAGCATTTT
TRBJ1-5	-	-	TRBV12-5	15	CASGLAQGADQPQHF	TGTGCTAGTGGTTTGGCACAGGGAGCGGATCAGCCCCAGCATTTT
TRBJ2-3	-	-	TRBV7-2	11	CALGLGDTQYF	TGTGCCCTGGGGCTCGGGGATACGCAGTATTTT
TRBJ1-2	-	-	TRBV5-1	14	CASTHRDPNYGYTF	TGCGCCAGCACTCACAGAGATCCTAACTATGGCTACACCTTC
TRBJ1-1	few	-	TRBV12-3/TRBV12-4	12	CASSSGVAEAFF	TGTGCCAGCAGTTCAGGTGTCGCTGAAGCTTTCTTT
TRBJ1-1	-	-	TRBV7-9	16	CASRETARALNTEAFF	TGTGCCAGCAGAGAGACGGCGCGGGCACTGAACACTGAAGCTTTCTTT
TRBJ1-6	-	-	TRBV7-8	15	CASSYRQADNSPLHF	TGTGCCAGCAGCTACCGACAGGCTGATAATTCACCCCTCCACTTT
TRBJ1-3	-	-	TRBV29-1	13	CSERDIAGNTIYF	TGCAGCGAGAGGGACATAGCTGGAAACACCATATATTTT
TRBJ2-1	-	TRBD2	TRBV5-4	15	CASSSGLAGDNEQFF	TGTGCCAGCAGCTCCGGTCTAGCGGGAGATAATGAGCAGTTCTTC
TRBJ2-1	-	TRBD2	TRBV6-5	14	CASRLGLAHNEQFF	TGTGCCAGCAGACTGGGACTAGCTCACAATGAGCAGTTCTTC
TRBJ2-1	once	-	TRBV7-8	18	CASSQRGIGSGTYNEQFF	TGTGCCAGCAGCCAGAGGGGGATCGGCAGCGGAACCTACAATGAGCAGTTCTTC
TRBJ1-1	-	-	TRBV10-3	15	CAISESGGENTEAFF	TGTGCCATCAGTGAGTCGGGAGGGGAGAACACTGAAGCTTTCTTT
TRBJ2-5	-	-	TRBV7-2	14	CASSPGVAQETQYF	TGTGCCAGCAGCCCCGGTGTAGCGCAAGAGACCCAGTACTTC
TRBJ1-2	-	TRBD1	TRBV19	17	CASSIVRQGANYYGYTF	TGTGCCAGTAGTATCGTGAGACAGGGGGCGAATTACTATGGCTACACCTTC
TRBJ2-5	-	-	TRBV14	14	CASRKRGGGETQYF	TGTGCCAGCAGAAAAAGGGGAGGAGGGGAGACCCAGTACTTC
TRBJ2-6	few	-	TRBV5-1	17	CASSFSGQVSGANVLTF	TGCGCCAGCAGCTTTTCGGGACAAGTCTCTGGGGCCAACGTCCTGACTTTC
TRBJ2-5	-	TRBD1	TRBV5-1	18	CASSLVRARGYNQETQYF	TGCGCCAGCAGCTTGGTTCGTGCCAGGGGGTATAACCAAGAGACCCAGTACTTC
TRBJ2-7	-	TRBD2	TRBV3-1/TRBV3-2	15	CASSPLGLAGSEQYF	TGTGCCAGCAGCCCCCTGGGGCTAGCGGGCTCCGAGCAGTACTTC
TRBJ2-2	-	TRBD2	TRBV5-8	17	CASSFLGTSLSTGELFF	TGTGCCAGCAGCTTCCTTGGGACTAGCTTGAGCACCGGGGAGCTGTTTTTT
TRBJ2-5	-	-	TRBV5-4	17	CASSLGGRGRVEETQYF	TGTGCCAGCAGCTTGGGTGGCAGGGGCAGGGTAGAAGAGACCCAGTACTTC
TRBJ2-7	-	TRBD2	TRBV28	13	CASLASGGGQQYF	TGTGCCAGCCTCGCTTCCGGCGGGGGGCAGCAGTACTTC
TRBJ2-2	-	TRBD2	TRBV7-8	17	CASRVGTSGSSTGELFF	TGTGCCAGCAGGGTTGGGACTAGCGGGAGTTCCACCGGGGAGCTGTTTTTT
TRBJ2-7	-	TRBD1	TRBV5-8	16	CASSTDRGDPSYEQYF	TGTGCCAGCAGCACAGACAGGGGGGATCCTTCCTACGAGCAGTACTTC
TRBJ2-6	few	-	TRBV19	13	CATGSSGANVLTF	TGTGCCACCGGGAGCTCTGGGGCCAACGTCCTGACTTTC
TRBJ1-5	-	-	TRBV9	14	CASSAGGGNQPQHF	TGTGCCAGCAGCGCGGGGGGGGGCAATCAGCCCCAGCATTTT